This passage covers 11 T cell receptor beta chains from one sample sequenced in a study of PD-L1 blockade in urothelial cancer. Regarding time point: pretreatment peripheral blood. Assay used: immunoSEQ multiplex PCR; TCRdb lists only in-frame clones, some missing. The sample carries roughly 20,000 clones, over 75% recorded once. The sample consisted of PBMCs, taken around atezolizumab (anti-PD-L1) treatment. The source of these receptors is a man in his sixties or seventies with urothelial cancer.

The chain links TRBV10-1 to TRBJ2-6; weak D call: TRBD1 (7 bases). Germline-derived CDR1 and CDR2 are WNHNN and SYGVQD (reference sequence). This CDR3 has 21 residues. V lost 11 bases and J lost 1, with 33 bases in between. The CDR3 nucleotides read TGCGCCCACCTACTCCCTGGAACCGGGGGCAGGGGGTTATCTGGGGCCAACGTCCTGACTTTC. Translating gives CAHLLPGTGGRGLSGANVLTF.

This chain joins TRBV9 and TRBJ1-1; no clear D. The length of the CDR3 is 13 residues. Germline-derived CDR1 and CDR2 are SGDLS and YYNGEE. Trimming removed 4 bases from V and 3 bases from J, with 10 bases in between. The CDR3 region has the DNA TGTGCCAGCAGCCAAGGGAGGTACACTGAAGCTTTCTTT. Encoded protein: CASSQGRYTEAFF. Looking up the rest from reference TRBV9 and TRBJ1-1 gives the full variable domain: DSGVTQTPKHLITATGQRVTLRCSPRSGDLSVYWYQQSLDQGLQFLIQYYNGEERAKGNILERFSAQQFPDLHSELNLSSLELGDSALYFCASSQGRYTEAFFGQGTRLTVV.

This chain links TRBV4-1 with TRBJ1-2, with 9 bases that match TRBD1. Germline V gene data show CDR1 as MGHRA and CDR2 as YSYEKL. This CDR3 is 17 amino acids long. The V and J ends lost 7 bases and 8 bases, in that order; junction bases with no gene match: 20. The CDR3: CASTYDQRPWTGEGYTF. The CDR3 nucleotides are TGCGCCAGCACCTATGATCAACGCCCTTGGACAGGGGAAGGCTACACCTTC.

The gene calls are TRBV5-1 and TRBJ2-7; maybe TRBD1 (6 bases). Germline lookup yields CDR1 SGHRS and CDR2 YFSETQ. This CDR3 spans 14 amino acids. V lost 2 bases and J 2 bases, leaving 11 bases between the germline ends. The CDR3 nucleotides are TGCGCCAGCAGCTTCGTGGGGGCCACCTACGAGCAGTACTTC. This gives the protein CASSFVGATYEQYF.

The chain employs TRBV7-7 and TRBJ1-5; unclear D gene. CDR1 is SSHAT, CDR2 FNYEAQ, per germline (reference sequence). There are 13 residues in the CDR3. Trimming left V 3 bases short and J 4 bases short, with 7 bases between. In DNA, the CDR3 is TGTGCCAGCAGCTTTGACGGGAATCAGCCCCAGCATTTT. It yields the protein CASSFDGNQPQHF.

V and J are TRBV19 and TRBJ1-2; no clear D. V lost 4 bases, J lost 8 bases, and 11 bases lay in between. The V gene's germline CDR1 is LNHDA and CDR2 SQIVND (reference sequence). This CDR3 has 12 amino acids. The CDR3 DNA reads as TGTGCCAGTAGTACTCAAAGCCGGGGCTACACCTTC. Translating gives CASSTQSRGYTF.

DNA for the CDR3: TGTGCCAGCAGCGTATCCACTAGCTTTAGAACCTACGAGCAGTACTTC. This gives the protein CASSVSTSFRTYEQYF. The rearrangement uses TRBV5-5 and TRBJ2-7, with D perhaps matching TRBD2 (6 bases). The CDR3 sequence is 16 residues long. V was clipped by 4 bases and J by 2 bases, with 19 bases between them. CDR1 and CDR2 from the germline V gene are SGHKS and YYEKEE (reference sequence).

This clone has a single count. The chain couples TRBV6-1 to TRBJ1-2, with 10 positions matching TRBD1. J gave up 5 bases and V 7 bases, and 10 bases lay outside the gene matches. The CDR3 sequence is 15 residues long. CDR1 and CDR2 (germline): MNHNS, SASEGT. CDR3 DNA: TGTGCCAGCACTAACCTACCGGGACAGGGGTATGGCTACACCTTC. Translated: CASTNLPGQGYGYTF.

This chain uses TRBV21-1 with TRBJ2-3; the D call TRBD2 from the table was never checked on the DNA. TRBV21-1 is deemed a pseudogene. The CDR3 sequence is 17 residues long. The CDR3 DNA reads TGTGCCAGCAGCAAAGGTTACCGGGGGGCACGCACAGATACGCAGTATTTT. Its protein is CASSKGYRGARTDTQYF.

V is TRBV19 and J is TRBJ1-2; D is unresolved. Germline lookup yields CDR1 LNHDA and CDR2 SQIVND (reference sequence). V lost 9 bases and J 0 bases, leaving 5 bases between the germline ends. The CDR3 contains 11 residues. The CDR3 DNA reads TGTGCCAGCTCCCCTAACTATGGCTACACCTTC. It translates to CASSPNYGYTF.

The chain has TRBV28 and TRBJ2-7, with 10 nucleotides matching TRBD1. The V gene's germline CDR1 is MDHEN and CDR2 SYDVKM. CDR3 size: 15 residues. The V segment lost 7 bases and the J segment 2 bases; nucleotides outside the gene matches: 8. This CDR3 reads CASITGQGRTYEQYF. The CDR3 DNA reads as TGTGCCAGCATCACGGGACAGGGGCGAACCTACGAGCAGTACTTC.